This T cell receptor (beta chain) was observed in a study of shared clonotypes between healthy human individuals. This clone has a handful of counts. TCRdb's copy holds only in-frame clones and misses some; the assay was immunoSEQ multiplex PCR. The sample lists more than 900,000 clones; around 78% were seen once. CDR1 GTSNPN and CDR2 SVGIG come from the germline V gene (reference sequence). The CDR3 spans 12 residues. Deletions cut 7 bases from V and 1 base from J, with 10 bases between. This clonotype was sampled from a man aged 18 to 29 in good health. Some clones in this sample may be carry-over from other donors' samples. The J gene is TRBJ1-1, the V gene TRBV30; perhaps TRBD1 as D (5 bases). The sample comprised memory CD4+ T cells from PBMCs. Subset here: CD45RA-negative fraction. CDR3 protein: CASFDRNTEAFF. The CDR3 DNA follows: TGTGCCTCCTTCGACAGGAACACTGAAGCTTTCTTT.